This T cell receptor (beta chain) was recovered during a study of vaccination and CD4 T cells after COVID-19. Study overall: Typically, post-vaccine samples were obtained a median approximately 75 days after dose two, within a range of 14 to 241.

Germline CDR1 is MNHEY and CDR2 is SMNVEV (reference sequence). V lost 6 bases and J lost 3, with 17 bases in between. This CDR3 region has 15 residues. This clonotype appeared a few times. TCRdb re-called the PCR reads with MiXCR, one entry per CDR3 protein. The sample includes about 39,000 distinct CDR3 sequences, 36% of them seen just once. The time point is: late sampling 161 to 241 days after vaccination in three convalescent patients. This chain uses TRBV27 with TRBJ1-1; D ambiguous. This TCR was sampled from a human donor who had recovered from COVID-19. Sequences were derived from CD4+ T cells from blood, sampled about 7 months after SARS-CoV-2 vaccination. The CDR3 nucleotides read TGTGCCAGCAGCTCCCAATCGTGGGTGGACACTGAAGCTTTCTTT. It is translated as CASSSQSWVDTEAFF.